A single sample gave rise to the 9 T cell receptor beta chains below, sequenced in a study of blood T cell repertoires in COVID-19. The protocol was immunoSEQ multiplex PCR, while the TCRdb copy is restricted to in-frame clones and leaves out a portion. The data contain over 450,000 clones, 75% to 90% of them seen just once; the ten biggest clones take up around 0.95%. Sample: peripheral blood. These receptor sequences come from a young man with COVID-19, enrolled during active disease.

The chain combines TRBV27 with TRBJ1-2, with TRBD1 matching 10 bases. V shed 2 bases and J 9 bases; nucleotides not matched to a gene: 12. Looked up from germline, CDR1 is MNHEY and CDR2 is SMNVEV (reference sequence). CDR3 length: 16 amino acids. The CDR3 region is CASSLIFSDRGMRYTF. For the CDR3, the DNA is TGTGCCAGCAGTTTAATTTTTTCGGACAGGGGGATGCGCTACACCTTC.

V usage is TRBV6-4 and J usage is TRBJ2-3; 8 positions agree with TRBD2. Trimming removed 0 bases from V and 2 bases from J; junction bases left unmatched: 4. CDR3 size: 16 residues. Germline lookup yields CDR1 MRHNA and CDR2 SNTAGT. CDR3 DNA: TGTGCCAGCAGTGACTCACCGGGGGGGGTCACAGATACGCAGTATTTT. Its protein is CASSDSPGGVTDTQYF.

This clone turned up a few times. This sample includes further DNA sequences coding for the same CDR3. This chain links TRBV12-3 or TRBV12-4 with TRBJ2-7; 8 bases agree with TRBD2. V was pared by 2 bases and J by 3 bases, with 0 bases of the junction left unmatched. The CDR3 consists of 13 residues. For the CDR3, the DNA is TGTGCCAGCAGTTTAACTAGCGGCTACGAGCAGTACTTC. Translating it yields CASSLTSGYEQYF.

The sample holds a few counts of this clone. Other DNA sequences in the sample encode the same CDR3. The chain employs TRBV6-4 and TRBJ2-3, with 9 bases aligning to TRBD2. This CDR3 region has 14 residues. Germline CDR1 reads MRHNA; CDR2 reads SNTAGT. The ends lost 4 bases at V and 1 base at J; junction bases unmatched: 0. The CDR3 region has the DNA TGTGCCAGCAGTGTAGCGGGAGGCACAGATACGCAGTATTTT. Translating gives CASSVAGGTDTQYF.

The chain combines TRBV2 with TRBJ1-6; 7 bases map to TRBD1. Germline-derived CDR1 and CDR2 are SNHLY and FYNNEI. The V gene end was trimmed by 8 bases and the J gene end by 8 bases; junction bases not matched to a gene: 6. CDR3 length equals 13 residues. CDR3: CASGRGMDSPLHF. CDR3 DNA: TGTGCCAGCGGCAGGGGGATGGATTCACCCCTCCACTTT.

J is TRBJ1-2 and V is TRBV13; D is ambiguous. This CDR3 is 13 amino acids long. The V end was cut by 3 bases, the J end by 0 bases, with 5 bases between. Germline CDR1 reads PRHDT; CDR2 reads FYEKMQ (reference sequence). The CDR3 spells CASSFRTNYGYTF. CDR3 nucleotide sequence: TGTGCCAGCAGCTTCAGGACTAACTATGGCTACACCTTC. Filled out from reference TRBV13 and TRBJ1-2, the complete variable domain reads AAGVIQSPRHLIKEKRETATLKCYPIPRHDTVYWYQQGPGQDPQFLISFYEKMQSDKGSIPDRFSAQQFSDYHSELNMSSLELGDSALYFCASSFRTNYGYTFGSGTRLTVV.

The chain carries TRBV2 and TRBJ2-1; possible D gene TRBD2, 6 bases. Trimming pared 8 bases from V and 7 bases from J, leaving 18 bases between. Per germline, CDR1 SNHLY and CDR2 FYNNEI. This CDR3 has 14 residues. CDR3 in DNA: TGTGCCAGCTCCGACGCGCTAGCGAGGAATGAGCAGTTCTTC. Translation: CASSDALARNEQFF. The whole variable domain, filled in from reference TRBV2 and TRBJ2-1, reads EPEVTQTPSHQVTQMGQEVILRCVPISNHLYFYWYRQILGQKVEFLVSFYNNEISEKSEIFDDQFSVERPDGSNFTLKIRSTKLEDSAMYFCASSDALARNEQFFGPGTRLTVL.

The chain is built from TRBV21-1 and TRBJ2-7; the table assigns TRBD2, which was not confirmed against the DNA. TRBV21-1 is given as a pseudogene. The CDR3 loop spans 16 amino acids. DNA of the CDR3: TGTGCCAGCAGCCCGGGGGCTAGCGGGGGACCCTACGAGCAGTACTTC. This sequence encodes CASSPGASGGPYEQYF.

The gene calls are TRBV6-2 or TRBV6-3 and TRBJ2-2, with TRBD2 identical over 11 bases. V shed 7 bases and J 2 bases; nucleotides not matched to a gene: 12. Germline V lookup: CDR1 MNHEY, CDR2 SVGEGT. This CDR3 is built from 18 residues. CDR3 DNA: TGTGCCAGCACCCCAACTAGCGGGGGCCCTTACAACACCGGGGAGCTGTTTTTT. Translating gives CASTPTSGGPYNTGELFF.